The T cell receptor (beta chain) under discussion was sequenced for a study of shared clonotypes between healthy human individuals. The study's findings and limits: Among several donors, approximately 5.4% of naive CD4 clonotypes were found in common.

Terminally differentiated effector memory CD45RA+ cells were excluded from the naive CD8 cells, which were CD45RO-negative and positively selected for CCR7. TCRdb keeps only in-frame clones here, not all; method: immunoSEQ multiplex PCR. The sample contains roughly 2,000,000 clones, about 94% of which appear only once. Remarks on this clone: Its antigen is undetermined.

The sequence was collected from a man younger than 30 in good health. Some clones in this sample may be carry-over from other donors' samples. Sequenced sample: naive CD8+ T cells from PBMCs.

The CDR3 DNA follows: TGTGCCACTTCAATTCGGGGGGGCCACTACGAGCAGTACTTC. Protein product: CATSIRGGHYEQYF. The chain employs TRBV19 and TRBJ2-7; 8 bases line up with TRBD2. The CDR3 is made up of 14 amino acids. In germline, CDR1 is LNHDA, CDR2 SQIVND (reference sequence). The ends lost 10 bases at V and 3 bases at J; junction bases unmatched: 11.